By share, the clone carrying this TCR beta chain ranks as medium-sized. Its antigen is still unknown. Allogeneic regulatory or mature dendritic cells were co-cultured for 5 days with CFSE-labeled sorted T cells at 1:10. The CDR3 is 17 amino acids. The ends were cut back, 5 bases at V and 2 bases at J, with 20 bases in the middle. CDR1 is SGHTA and CDR2 is FQGTGA in the germline V gene. These data belong to a study of regulatory dendritic cells for organ transplantation. The assay was immunoSEQ multiplex PCR, and TCRdb's table has in-frame clones only and misses some. The sample lists about 12,000 clones; around three fifths were seen once.

The chain uses TRBV7-3 and TRBJ2-3; D gene ambiguous. The source is a human donor in good health. Sequencing was carried out using naive CD8+ T cells from blood cultured with dendritic cells. Documented subset: CD45RA+ naive T cells. The DNA of the CDR3 is TGTGCCAGCAGCCCCGCCCGATCTAGAGACTTCACAGATACGCAGTATTTT. This codes for CASSPARSRDFTDTQYF.